This T cell receptor (beta chain) was observed in a study of blood T cell repertoires in COVID-19. For the study at large: Nucleic acid was either cDNA or gDNA, and it came from T cells, B-cell-depleted T cells, or PBMCs.

J lost 4 bases, V lost 4 bases, and 4 bases had no gene match. Germline loops: CDR1 SGHNT, CDR2 YYREEE (reference sequence). The CDR3 extends over 14 amino acids. Libraries were prepared by immunoSEQ multiplex PCR; TCRdb keeps only in-frame clonotypes and omits some of them. The table includes some 56,000 clones, over 75% detected once. V usage is TRBV5-4 and J usage is TRBJ1-1, with TRBD1 matching over 10 bases. This receptor was taken from a man between 60 and 70 years old with acute or convalescent COVID-19. The sample was peripheral blood. CDR3 protein: CASSRDRGSTEAFF. In DNA form, the CDR3 reads TGTGCCAGCAGCCGGGACAGGGGATCCACTGAAGCTTTCTTT.